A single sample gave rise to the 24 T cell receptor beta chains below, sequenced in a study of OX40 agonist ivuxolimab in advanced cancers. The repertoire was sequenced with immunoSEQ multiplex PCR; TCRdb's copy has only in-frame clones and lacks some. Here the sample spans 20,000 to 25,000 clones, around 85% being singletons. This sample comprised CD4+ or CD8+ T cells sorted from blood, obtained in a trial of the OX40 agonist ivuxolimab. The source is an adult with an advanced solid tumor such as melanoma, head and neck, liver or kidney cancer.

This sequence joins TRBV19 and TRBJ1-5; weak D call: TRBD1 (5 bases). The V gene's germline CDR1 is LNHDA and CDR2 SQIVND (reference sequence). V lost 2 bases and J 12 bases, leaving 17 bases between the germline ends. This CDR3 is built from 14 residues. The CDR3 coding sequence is TGTGCCAGTAGTATAACGGGGGAGGGTCCTGTCCAGCATTTT. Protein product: CASSITGEGPVQHF.

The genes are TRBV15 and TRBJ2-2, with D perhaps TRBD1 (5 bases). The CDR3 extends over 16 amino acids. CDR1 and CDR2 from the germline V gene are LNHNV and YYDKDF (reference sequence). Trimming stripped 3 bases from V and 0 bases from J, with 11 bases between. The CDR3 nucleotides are TGTGCCACCAGCAGTCAGGCAGGGACGAACACCGGGGAGCTGTTTTTT. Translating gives CATSSQAGTNTGELFF.

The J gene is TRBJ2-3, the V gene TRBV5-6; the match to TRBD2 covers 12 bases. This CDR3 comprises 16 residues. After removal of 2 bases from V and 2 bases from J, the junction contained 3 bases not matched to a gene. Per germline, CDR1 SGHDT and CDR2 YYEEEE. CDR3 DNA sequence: TGTGCCAGCAGCTTAGGACTAGCGGGGTTCACAGATACGCAGTATTTT. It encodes CASSLGLAGFTDTQYF.

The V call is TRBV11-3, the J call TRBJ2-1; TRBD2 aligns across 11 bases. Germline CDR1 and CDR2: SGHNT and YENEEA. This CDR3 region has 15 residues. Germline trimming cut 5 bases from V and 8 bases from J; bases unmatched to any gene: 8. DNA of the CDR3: TGTGCCAGCAGCCCTACTACTAGCGGGAGTTATGAGCAGTTCTTC. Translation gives CASSPTTSGSYEQFF.

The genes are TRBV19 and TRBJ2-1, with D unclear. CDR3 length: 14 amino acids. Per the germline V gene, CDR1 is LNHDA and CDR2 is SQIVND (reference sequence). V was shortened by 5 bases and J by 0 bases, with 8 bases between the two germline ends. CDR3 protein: CASSSRASYNEQFF. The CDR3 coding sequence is TGTGCCAGTAGTTCCCGGGCCTCCTACAATGAGCAGTTCTTC.

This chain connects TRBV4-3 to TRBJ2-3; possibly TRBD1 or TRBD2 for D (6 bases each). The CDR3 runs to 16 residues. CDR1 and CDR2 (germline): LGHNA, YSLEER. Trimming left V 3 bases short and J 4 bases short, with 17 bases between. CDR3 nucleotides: TGCGCCAGCAGCCAGACGCAGGGGACTGGCGCAGATACGCAGTATTTT. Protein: CASSQTQGTGADTQYF.

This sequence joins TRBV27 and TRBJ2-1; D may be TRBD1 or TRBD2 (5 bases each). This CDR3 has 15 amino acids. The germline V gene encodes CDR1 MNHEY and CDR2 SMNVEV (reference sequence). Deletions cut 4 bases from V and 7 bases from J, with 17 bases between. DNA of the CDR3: TGTGCCAGCAGTTCTGGGGGTGGTTTGGATAATGAGCAGTTCTTC. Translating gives CASSSGGGLDNEQFF.

The CDR3: CASKGSYEQYF. The CDR3 region has the DNA TGTGCCAGCAAGGGGAGCTACGAGCAGTACTTC. This rearrangement joins TRBV28 to TRBJ2-7; either TRBD1 or TRBD2 may supply D (5 bases each). Trimming left V 7 bases short and J 3 bases short, with 7 bases between. This CDR3 spans 11 amino acids. Germline CDR1 MDHEN, CDR2 SYDVKM.

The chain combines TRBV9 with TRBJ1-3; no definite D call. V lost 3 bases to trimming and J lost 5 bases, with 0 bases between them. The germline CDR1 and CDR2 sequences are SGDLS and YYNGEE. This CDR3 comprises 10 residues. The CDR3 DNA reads TGTGCCAGCAGCGGAAACACCATATATTTT. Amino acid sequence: CASSGNTIYF.

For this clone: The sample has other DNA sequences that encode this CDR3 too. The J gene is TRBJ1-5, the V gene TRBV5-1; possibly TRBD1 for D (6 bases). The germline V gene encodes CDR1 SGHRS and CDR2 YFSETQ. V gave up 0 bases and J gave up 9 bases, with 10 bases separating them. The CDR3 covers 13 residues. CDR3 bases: TGCGCCAGCAGCTTGGAGGGGGACCGGCCCCAGCATTTT. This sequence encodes CASSLEGDRPQHF.

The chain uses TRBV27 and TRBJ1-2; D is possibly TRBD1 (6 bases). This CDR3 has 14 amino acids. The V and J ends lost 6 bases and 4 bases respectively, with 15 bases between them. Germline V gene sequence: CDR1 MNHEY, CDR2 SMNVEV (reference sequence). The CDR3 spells CASSLGGGAYGYTF. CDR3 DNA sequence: TGTGCCAGCAGCCTAGGCGGGGGCGCCTATGGCTACACCTTC.

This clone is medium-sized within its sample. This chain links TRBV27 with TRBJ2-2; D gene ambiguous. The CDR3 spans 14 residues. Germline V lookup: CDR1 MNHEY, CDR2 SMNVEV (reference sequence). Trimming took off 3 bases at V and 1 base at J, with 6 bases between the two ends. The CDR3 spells CASSFTGNTGELFF. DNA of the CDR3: TGTGCCAGCAGTTTTACGGGGAACACCGGGGAGCTGTTTTTT.

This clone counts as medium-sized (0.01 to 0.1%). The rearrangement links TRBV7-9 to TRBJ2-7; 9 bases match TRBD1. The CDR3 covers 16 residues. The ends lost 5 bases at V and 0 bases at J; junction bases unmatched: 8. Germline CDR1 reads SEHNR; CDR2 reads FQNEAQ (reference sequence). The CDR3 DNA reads TGTGCCAGCAGCCGCCGGGACAGGGACCCCTCCTACGAGCAGTACTTC. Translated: CASSRRDRDPSYEQYF.

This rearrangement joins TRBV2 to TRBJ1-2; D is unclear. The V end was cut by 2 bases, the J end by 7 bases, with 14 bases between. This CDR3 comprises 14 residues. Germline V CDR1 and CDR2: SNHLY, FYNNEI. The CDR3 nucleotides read TGTGCCAGCAGTGAATCGGCAGTCCCTATTGGCTACACCTTC. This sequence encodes CASSESAVPIGYTF.

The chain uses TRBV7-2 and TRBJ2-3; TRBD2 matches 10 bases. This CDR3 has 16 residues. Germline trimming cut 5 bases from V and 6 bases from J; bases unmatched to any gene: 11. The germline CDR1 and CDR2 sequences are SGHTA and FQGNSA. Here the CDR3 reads CASSLLAGVEFDTQYF. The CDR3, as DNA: TGTGCCAGCAGCCTGCTAGCGGGAGTTGAGTTCGATACGCAGTATTTT.

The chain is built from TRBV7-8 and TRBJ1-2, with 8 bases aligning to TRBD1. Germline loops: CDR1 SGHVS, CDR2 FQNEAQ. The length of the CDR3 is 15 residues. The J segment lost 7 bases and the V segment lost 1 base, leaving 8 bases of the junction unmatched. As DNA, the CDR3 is TGTGCCAGCAGCTTAGATAGCAGGGGGCTAGGTGGCTACACCTTC. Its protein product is CASSLDSRGLGGYTF.

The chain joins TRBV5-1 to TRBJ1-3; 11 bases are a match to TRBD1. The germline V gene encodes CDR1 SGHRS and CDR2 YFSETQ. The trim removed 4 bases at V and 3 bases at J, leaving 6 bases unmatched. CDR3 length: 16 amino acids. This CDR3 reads CASSPGQGANGNTIYF. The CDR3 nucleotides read TGCGCCAGCAGCCCTGGACAGGGGGCTAATGGAAACACCATATATTTT.

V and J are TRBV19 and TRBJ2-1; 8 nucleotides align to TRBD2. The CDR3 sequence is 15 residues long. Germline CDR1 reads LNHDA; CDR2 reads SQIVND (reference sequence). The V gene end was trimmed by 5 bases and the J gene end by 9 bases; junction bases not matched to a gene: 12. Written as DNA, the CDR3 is TGTGCCAGTAGTCACCGGGGGGGGGCCATGAGTGAGCAGTTCTTC. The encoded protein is CASSHRGGAMSEQFF.

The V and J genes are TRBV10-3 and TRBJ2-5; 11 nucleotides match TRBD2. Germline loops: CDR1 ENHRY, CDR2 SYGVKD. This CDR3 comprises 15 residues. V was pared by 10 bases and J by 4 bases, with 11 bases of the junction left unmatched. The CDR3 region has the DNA TGTGCCACCGGAGGTAGCGGGGGGGCCGGAGAGACCCAGTACTTC. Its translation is CATGGSGGAGETQYF.

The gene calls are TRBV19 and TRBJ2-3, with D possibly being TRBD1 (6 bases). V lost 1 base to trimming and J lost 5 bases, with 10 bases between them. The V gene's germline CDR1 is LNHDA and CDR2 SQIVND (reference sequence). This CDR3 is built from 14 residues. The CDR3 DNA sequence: TGTGCCAGTAGTATAGCCCTCAGGGGAGATACGCAGTATTTT. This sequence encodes CASSIALRGDTQYF. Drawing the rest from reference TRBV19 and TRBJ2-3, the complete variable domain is DGGITQSPKYLFRKEGQNVTLSCEQNLNHDAMYWYRQDPGQGLRLIYYSQIVNDFQKGDIAEGYSVSREKKESFPLTVTSAQKNPTAFYLCASSIALRGDTQYFGPGTRLTVL.

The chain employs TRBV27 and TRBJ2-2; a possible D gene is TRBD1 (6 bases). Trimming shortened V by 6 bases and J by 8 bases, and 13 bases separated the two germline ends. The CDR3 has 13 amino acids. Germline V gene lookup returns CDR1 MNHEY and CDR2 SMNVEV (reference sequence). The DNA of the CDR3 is TGTGCCAGCAGGACCACAGGGTGGGGGGAGCTGTTTTTT. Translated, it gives CASRTTGWGELFF.

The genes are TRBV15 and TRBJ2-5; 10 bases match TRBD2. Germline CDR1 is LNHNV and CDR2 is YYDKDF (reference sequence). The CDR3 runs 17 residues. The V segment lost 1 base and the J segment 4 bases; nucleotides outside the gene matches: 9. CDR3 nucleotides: TGTGCCACCAGCAGAGGGGGCGGACTAGCGGCCCCAGAGACCCAGTACTTC. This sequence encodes CATSRGGGLAAPETQYF.

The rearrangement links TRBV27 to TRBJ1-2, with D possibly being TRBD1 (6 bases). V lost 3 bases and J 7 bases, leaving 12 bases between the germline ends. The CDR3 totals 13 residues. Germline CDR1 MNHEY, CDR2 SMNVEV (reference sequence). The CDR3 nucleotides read TGTGCCAGCAGTTTCTGGGGGGCAGGTGGCTACACCTTC. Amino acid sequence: CASSFWGAGGYTF.

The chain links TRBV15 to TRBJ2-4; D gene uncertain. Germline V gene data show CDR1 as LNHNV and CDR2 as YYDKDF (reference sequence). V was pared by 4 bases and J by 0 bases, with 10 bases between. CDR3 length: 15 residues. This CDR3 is CATSNSKLAKNIQYF. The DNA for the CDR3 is TGTGCCACCAGCAATTCGAAGTTAGCCAAAAACATTCAGTACTTC.